The rows below give T cell receptor beta chains drawn from one sample of a study of blood T cell repertoires in COVID-19. Libraries were prepared by immunoSEQ multiplex PCR; TCRdb keeps only in-frame clonotypes and omits some of them. The sample has 100,000 or so clones, approximately 78% seen once. Sequencing used peripheral blood. These receptors were taken from a woman of 80 years or more with acute or convalescent COVID-19. CDR3s include the opening cysteine and the closing phenylalanine or tryptophan. The D gene is left open where the match is weak.

TRBJ2-1	TRBD2	TRBV20-1	CSASLPGLALNEQFF
TRBJ2-6	-	TRBV3-1/TRBV3-2	CASSQSRGSGANVLTF
TRBJ1-1	-	TRBV7-8	CASSLRGSTEAFF
TRBJ1-2	TRBD1	TRBV24-1	CATSGGTGLDGYTF
TRBJ2-2	TRBD1	TRBV7-8	CASSPTGTGNTGELFF
TRBJ1-2	TRBD1	TRBV9	CASSVDRGALSYTF
TRBJ2-7	TRBD1	TRBV5-1	CASSSSGTGLQYF
TRBJ1-1	TRBD1	TRBV10-2	CASRRGTAGTEAFF
TRBJ2-1	-	TRBV7-9	CASSQRGRLYNEQFF
TRBJ2-3	TRBD2	TRBV19	CASSLGFSQRELDTQYF
TRBJ1-2	TRBD1	TRBV30	CAWDRGQGDYGYTF
TRBJ2-4	TRBD2	TRBV19	CASSKLAGVAKNIQYF
TRBJ1-6	-	TRBV7-9	CASSLAEVSPLHF
TRBJ2-5	TRBD1	TRBV5-1	CASSLGTGPYQETQYF
TRBJ1-2	-	TRBV9	CASSTLTGSKGYTF
TRBJ1-1	TRBD1	TRBV30	CAWRTGVRTEAFF
TRBJ2-1	-	TRBV29-1	CSVVRQPYNEQFF
TRBJ1-2	TRBD1	TRBV6-4	CASSPSGQGVVGYTF
TRBJ1-2	TRBD1	TRBV18	CASSPLGQGREILYTF
TRBJ1-5	TRBD1	TRBV6-2/TRBV6-3	CASSYSGTGGIQPQHF
TRBJ1-5	-	TRBV27	CASSLGLYQPQHF
TRBJ1-4	TRBD1	TRBV18	CASSATGPTLVATNEKLFF
TRBJ2-2	TRBD2	TRBV10-2	CATSGWTGELFF
TRBJ1-2	-	TRBV13	CASSLGPTGDYGYTF
TRBJ2-5	TRBD1	TRBV19	CASSLGTGGEETQYF
TRBJ1-6	-	TRBV5-4	CASRERGDHVSPLHF